The 20 T cell receptor beta chains below all came from one sample that was sequenced in a study of molecular identifiers for immune sequencing clone quantification. TCRdb re-analysed the PCR reads in MiXCR, keeping a single row per CDR3 protein. In the table there are tens of thousands of distinct CDR3 sequences, 15% to 20% of which are singletons. Sequenced: naive CD8+ T cells from blood, with Jurkat cell RNA spiked in. Specified subset: FACS-sorted CD8+CD4-CCR7+CD45RA+ naive T cells. The origin of the receptors is a human donor in good health. Some libraries in this study had Jurkat cell RNA spiked in.

In this sample, this clonotype turned up many times. The chain recombines TRBV2 with TRBJ1-5, with 10 bases fitting TRBD1. Trimming cost V 9 bases and J 5 bases; bases outside gene matches: 7. The germline V gene has CDR1 SNHLY and CDR2 FYNNEI. This CDR3 contains 14 residues. The CDR3 coding sequence is TGTGCCAGTCGGGGACAGGGGTCCTATCAGCCCCAGCATTTT. Its translation: CASRGQGSYQPQHF. The complete variable domain, with remaining parts taken from reference TRBV2 and TRBJ1-5, reads EPEVTQTPSHQVTQMGQEVILRCVPISNHLYFYWYRQILGQKVEFLVSFYNNEISEKSEIFDDQFSVERPDGSNFTLKIRSTKLEDSAMYFCASRGQGSYQPQHFGDGTRLSIL.

The V and J genes are TRBV4-3 and TRBJ2-1, with 8 bases aligning to TRBD2. CDR3 size: 18 residues. Germline CDR1 and CDR2: LGHNA and YSLEER. V shed 0 bases and J 4 bases; nucleotides not matched to a gene: 11. The CDR3 here is CASSQDGPSGFGYNEQFF. CDR3 sequence (DNA): TGCGCCAGCAGCCAAGATGGGCCTAGCGGGTTCGGGTACAATGAGCAGTTCTTC.

The rearrangement joins TRBV7-3 to TRBJ2-1, with 9 bases lining up with TRBD2. The junction had 6 bases not matched to a gene; V was cut back by 3 bases and J by 3 bases. The germline V gene encodes CDR1 SGHTA and CDR2 FQGTGA. This CDR3 contains 16 residues. CDR3 amino acids: CASSFGAGGYYNEQFF. DNA of the CDR3: TGTGCCAGCAGCTTTGGGGCGGGAGGGTACTACAATGAGCAGTTCTTC. The complete variable domain, with remaining parts taken from reference TRBV7-3 and TRBJ2-1, reads GAGVSQTPSNKVTEKGKYVELRCDPISGHTALYWYRQSLGQGPEFLIYFQGTGAADDSGLPNDRFFAVRPEGSVSTLKIQRTERGDSAVYLCASSFGAGGYYNEQFFGPGTRLTVL.

This clonotype appeared a few times. This sequence may be a read error, since a much larger clone differs from it by one base. The rearrangement joins TRBV12-3 or TRBV12-4 to TRBJ2-3, with D tentatively TRBD1 or TRBD2 (6 bases each). The CDR3 has 16 amino acids. The CDR3 sequence: CASSSPGTTSTDAQYF. The CDR3 DNA reads TGTGCCAGCAGTTCTCCGGGGACAACTAGCACAGATGCGCAGTATTTT.

This clonotype was seen repeatedly, ten times or more. V gene TRBV19 combines with J gene TRBJ1-1, with no clear D. CDR1 is LNHDA and CDR2 is SQIVND in the germline V gene (reference sequence). The length of the CDR3 is 13 residues. Trimming stripped 9 bases from V and 0 bases from J, with 11 bases between. CDR3 DNA: TGTGCCAGGCTAGGGATCTTGAACACTGAAGCTTTCTTT. It is translated as CARLGILNTEAFF.

The J gene is TRBJ1-1, the V gene TRBV5-6; a weak D match, TRBD1 (5 bases). The V end lost 4 bases, the J end lost 5 bases, and 15 bases lay between the germline ends. CDR3 length: 14 residues. The germline V gene has CDR1 SGHDT and CDR2 YYEEEE. In nucleotides, the CDR3 is TGTGCCAGCAGCAACGGCCAGGGTAATACTGAAGCTTTCTTT. This encodes CASSNGQGNTEAFF.

This sequence joins TRBV7-9 and TRBJ1-1, with 8 bases identical to TRBD1. The J segment lost 5 bases and the V segment lost 4 bases, leaving 9 bases of the junction unmatched. Per germline, CDR1 SEHNR and CDR2 FQNEAQ (reference sequence). This CDR3 has 15 residues. The CDR3 sequence is CASSSRQGLLTEAFF. DNA for the CDR3: TGTGCCAGCAGCTCCCGACAGGGGTTGTTAACTGAAGCTTTCTTT.

In its sample, this clonotype was seen many times. V usage is TRBV20-1 and J usage is TRBJ2-1; possible D gene TRBD2, 6 bases. V gave up 5 bases and J gave up 5 bases, with 25 bases separating them. CDR1 DFQATT and CDR2 SNEGSKA come from the germline V gene (reference sequence). The CDR3 extends over 17 amino acids. CDR3: CSAFDVGAKRVNNEQFF. The DNA for the CDR3 is TGCAGTGCTTTCGATGTCGGAGCTAAGCGGGTAAACAATGAGCAGTTCTTC.

This clonotype was detected ten times or more. V is TRBV6-5 and J is TRBJ2-3, with 8 bases fitting TRBD1. Germline V gene data show CDR1 as MNHEY and CDR2 as SVGAGI. J was trimmed by 0 bases and V by 4 bases; bases with no gene match: 3. The CDR3 is made up of 15 amino acids. In DNA form, the CDR3 reads TGTGCCAGCAGTTGGCGGACAGGGAGCACAGATACGCAGTATTTT. Its protein is CASSWRTGSTDTQYF.

In this sample, this clonotype turned up many times. V is TRBV2 and J is TRBJ2-5; D gene unclear. The V end lost 4 bases, the J end lost 2 bases, and 8 bases lay between the germline ends. Germline CDR1 SNHLY, CDR2 FYNNEI. The CDR3 extends over 13 amino acids. The CDR3 nucleotides are TGTGCCAGCAGTGTCTTTAATCAAGAGACCCAGTACTTC. It translates to CASSVFNQETQYF.

This clonotype was counted many times. The genes are TRBV7-2 and TRBJ1-1, with no clear D. This CDR3 has 14 amino acids. Germline values: CDR1 SGHTA, CDR2 FQGNSA. Trimming stripped 5 bases from V and 0 bases from J, with 10 bases between. CDR3 coding DNA: TGTGCCAGCAGCGTCTTGATAGTGAACACTGAAGCTTTCTTT. It specifies CASSVLIVNTEAFF.

This clonotype was counted a single time. This chain joins TRBV4-3 and TRBJ2-2, with a tentative D call TRBD2 (6 bases). The CDR3 extends over 16 amino acids. V lost 0 bases, J lost 5 bases, and 13 bases lay in between. Looked up from germline, CDR1 is LGHNA and CDR2 is YSLEER. CDR3 residues: CASSQDTGARTGELFF. Written as DNA, the CDR3 is TGCGCCAGCAGCCAAGATACGGGAGCCCGGACCGGGGAGCTGTTTTTT.

Comment on this clonotype: Since a much larger clone is just one base distant, this may be a read error. This CDR3 is missing its conserved last phenylalanine or tryptophan, likely due to a read error. The chain uses TRBV27 and TRBJ2-1; 8 bases are shared with TRBD2. V dropped 5 bases and J dropped 9; count of bases not matched to a gene: 6. The CDR3 consists of 13 residues. Germline CDR1 MNHEY, CDR2 SMNVEV (reference sequence). The CDR3 reads CASSPGTSFEQFS. The DNA of the CDR3 is TGTGCCAGCAGTCCCGGGACTAGTTTTGAGCAGTTCTCC.

This clonotype was seen at least ten times. The chain joins TRBV28 to TRBJ2-5; D is undetermined. The germline gives CDR1 MDHEN, CDR2 SYDVKM. Trimming pared 3 bases from V and 1 base from J, leaving 15 bases between. This CDR3 contains 16 residues. The CDR3 coding sequence is TGTGCCAGCAGTTTTGGTCCGGTGGGGATCCAAGAGACCCAGTACTTC. Its protein is CASSFGPVGIQETQYF.

Comments on this clonotype: A much larger clone is a single base away; this may be a read error. CDR3: CASSIELRRANVLTF. Here the CDR3 DNA reads TGTGCCAGCAGCATAGAGCTGCGCCGGGCCAACGTCCTGACTTTC. The rearrangement uses TRBV7-6 and TRBJ2-6, with D unresolved. The CDR3 has 15 residues. V dropped 5 bases and J dropped 5 bases, with 13 bases sitting between them. Germline-derived CDR1 and CDR2 are SGHVS and FNYEAQ.

This clonotype was seen repeatedly, ten times or more. The chain employs TRBV7-9 and TRBJ2-3; the D is unclear. Germline loops: CDR1 SEHNR, CDR2 FQNEAQ (reference sequence). This CDR3 is 14 amino acids long. V lost 2 bases and J 2 bases, leaving 8 bases between the germline ends. The chain's CDR3 is CASSLLGITDTQYF. Here the CDR3 DNA reads TGTGCCAGCAGCTTACTCGGAATCACAGATACGCAGTATTTT.

As regards this clonotype: A read error may explain this, as a much larger clone is one base away. The chain employs TRBV29-1 and TRBJ2-1, with D unclear. CDR1 and CDR2 (germline): SQVTM, ANQGSEA. The CDR3 has 12 amino acids. The CDR3 region has the DNA TGCGGCGTTGCGGTTGTGGGCAATGAGCAGTTCTTC. Translated: CGVAVVGNEQFF.

This clonotype was counted a few times. A much larger clone is a single base away; this may be a read error. Because the CDR3 is missing its conserved closing phenylalanine or tryptophan, this is likely a read error. The chain couples TRBV7-9 to TRBJ1-1; TRBD1 might be the D (5 bases). In germline, CDR1 is SEHNR, CDR2 FQNEAQ (reference sequence). The V end was cut by 2 bases, the J end by 6 bases, with 7 bases between. The length of the CDR3 is 12 residues. CDR3 sequence reads: CASSLRGPEAFL. CDR3 in DNA: TGTGCCAGCAGCTTAAGGGGTCCTGAAGCTTTCCTT.

This clonotype was picked up many times. The rearrangement joins TRBV28 to TRBJ2-7, with D possibly matching TRBD2 (5 bases). Germline V CDR1 and CDR2: MDHEN, SYDVKM. V was pared by 7 bases and J by 3 bases, with 19 bases between. The CDR3 extends over 15 amino acids. CDR3 sequence reads: CASTPRGKVYYEQYF. CDR3 nucleotide sequence: TGTGCCAGCACCCCGAGAGGGAAGGTATACTACGAGCAGTACTTC.

This clonotype has a count of ten or more. The V call is TRBV5-1, the J call TRBJ2-3, with a tentative D call TRBD1 (5 bases). Between the trimmed V and J ends, which lost 5 bases and 2 bases, there was a span of 9 bases. From germline, CDR1 is SGHRS and CDR2 YFSETQ. The CDR3 length is 13 residues. CDR3 residues: CASRTDNTDTQYF. DNA for the CDR3: TGCGCCAGCAGGACGGACAACACAGATACGCAGTATTTT.